A single TCR beta chain is shown here with its context. This clonotype has only a few counts. Its antigen remains undetermined. One base away there is no much larger clone; base qualities are not given. This record belongs to a study of human T cells and chemical hapten exposure (dated by TCRdb to the early 2020s). Looking at the study overall: For sensitization, 2% DPC in acetone was applied to a 2 cm by 2 cm area of upper inner arm skin. Libraries were pooled for sequencing, and variation in per-sample TCR yields was attributed mainly to small differences in library volumes within the pool. Patch testing was done on the upper back using Finn chambers containing 0.01% DPC, and results were scored after 6 days according to International Contact Dermatitis Research Group standards. Blood samples were taken from patients before sensitization (week 0) and then at 2, 6 and about 24 weeks after DPC sensitization. Most of the patients in the cohort were female, and the cohort covered alopecia areata with under or over 50% scalp involvement, alopecia totalis and alopecia universalis. Approximately 28 alopecia patients gave blood for TCR sequencing at one to four time points (pre-sensitization, 2, 6 and 24 weeks). In alopecia patients, the study followed how the peripheral blood TCR repertoire changed in vivo over primary and secondary sensitization to diphenylcyclopropenone (DPC), a hapten. Throughout the approximately 24-week study period, patients were also given weekly therapeutic DPC doses on the scalp.

The method was RACE. Sequencer: NextSeq 500. During library preparation, unique molecular identifiers were attached to individual cDNA molecules so that TCRs could be counted in a quantitative, reproducible way. From each blood RNA sample, both TCR alpha and TCR beta chains were sequenced. On the authors' methods: A median of roughly 98,000 TCRs per sample was observed, with a range of about 23,224 to 750,000. V, J and CDR3 annotation of the TCR reads was carried out using the Decombinator software suite. Every sample was subsampled to the same number of TCRs (28,000) for the PS versus PT1 abundance plots. Expanded TCRs were defined as absent before sensitization and observed at least eight times at the 2-week time point. TCRdb reran the public reads through fastp at Q25 and MiXCR, keeping productive beta chains. Merged by CDR3 protein, the rows form single entries marked with the most common genes and DNA. TCRdb, not the original authors, processed these V and J calls. Present in this sample are under 200,000 distinct CDR3 sequences, 25% to 30% of which were seen just once. Of the sample, 2.1% falls within the top ten clones.

The time point label for this specimen denotes: patch test 3, about 24 weeks after DPC sensitization. This specimen's treatment or condition label, per the study, means: therapeutic diphenylcyclopropenone sensitization with weekly scalp DPC. At every patch-test visit, the blood draw took place before the patch test was put on. Eligible patients were aged 18 to 70, diagnosed with alopecia, deemed suitable for DPC therapy, and excluded if pregnant. Total RNA was isolated from unfractionated whole blood collected in Tempus Blood RNA tubes. Its CDR3 holds 16 amino acids, cysteine through phenylalanine. Only the CDR3 DNA is retained, 48 bases long and in frame from the first base. CDR1 is given as LGHNA and CDR2 as YNFKEQ, both from the germline V gene. Trimming costs V 4 bases and J 5 bases, and their ends lie 20 bases apart. The investigation overall reported the following: The number of TCRs above 1 in 1000 frequency did not change with DPC sensitization; there was no evidence of global repertoire structure alterations. Because every patient had alopecia, a presumed autoimmune disease, the patients' immune response might differ from that of healthy individuals. Expanded TCRs formed significantly more large CDR3 similarity clusters than pre-sensitization or healthy control sets, consistent with antigen-driven responses. After repeated subsampling, changes were observed in the strength of the expansion versus patch-test correlation and in the threshold at which the correlation became significant. A positive correlation was found between the number of PT1 expanded TCRs and patch test score, with significance reached at thresholds 8, 16 and 32 but not 4.

This clonotype was sampled from a woman between 18 and 29 years old with alopecia areata. Some clones in this sample may be carry-over from other donors' samples. The chain employs TRBV4-2 and TRBJ1-1; TRBD1 could be the D gene, as 6 bases match. Source: whole blood, taken in connection with sensitization to the hapten diphenylcyclopropenone (DPC). The nucleotide sequence reads TGTGCCAGCAGCCCGACAGGTGCGGGGGCAAAGACTGAAGCTTTCTTT. Its protein reads: CASSPTGAGAKTEAFF.